The 2 T cell receptor beta chains below come from one sample, sequenced in a study of radiation and T cells in renal cell carcinoma. Specified treatment: 15 Gy SBRT to primary tumor, nephrectomy 4 weeks later. Measured with immunoSEQ multiplex PCR; TCRdb has only the in-frame clones, and not every one. Of about 15,000 clones listed, 64% were seen once; the top ten hold around 27%. The sequencing used tumor tissue, collected from a patient whose treatment included radiotherapy and nephrectomy. These receptors came from a woman aged 65 to 85 with renal cell carcinoma.

The chain couples TRBV6-5 to TRBJ2-5; 14 bases are a match to TRBD2. V was pared by 4 bases and J by 4 bases, with 5 bases of the junction left unmatched. Per germline, CDR1 MNHEY and CDR2 SVGAGI. The CDR3 has 16 residues. The CDR3 nucleotides are TGTGCCAGCAGTTCGGGACTAGCGGGAGCTAGAGAGACCCAGTACTTC. It yields the protein CASSSGLAGARETQYF.

This clone was seen more than once but under ten times. The chain joins TRBV10-3 to TRBJ1-1, with no clear D. Germline-derived CDR1 and CDR2 are ENHRY and SYGVKD. V was clipped by 11 bases and J by 8 bases, with 15 bases between them. This CDR3 contains 11 residues. In nucleotides, the CDR3 is TGTGCCTCATCGGAATATAGGGAAGCTTTCTTT. This codes for CASSEYREAFF.